Listed below are T cell receptor beta chains from one sample, sequenced in a study of blood T cells in healthy people across ages. TCRdb re-analysed the 5' RACE reads in MiXCR, keeping a single row per CDR3 protein. The profile shows about 1.6 million distinct CDR3 sequences, roughly a third of them singletons. The sequenced sample was blood. These TCRs come from a woman aged 25 to 39 in good health. Each CDR3 is given with its conserved first and last residue. The D gene is left open where the match is weak. Clone size appears in some rows only: once, few, many, or a class for an expanded clone.

D	V	J	size	length	CDR3	DNA
-	TRBV28	TRBJ1-1	-	17	CASSFQVGGLGNTEAFF	TGTGCCAGCAGTTTCCAGGTCGGGGGACTTGGTAACACTGAAGCTTTCTTT
TRBD2	TRBV20-1	TRBJ2-7	-	16	CSARVLAAVSYNEQYF	TGCAGTGCTAGAGTCCTAGCGGCTGTCTCCTACAATGAGCAGTACTTC
TRBD1	TRBV7-8	TRBJ1-1	-	15	CASSPLGTGKTEAFF	TGTGCCAGCAGCCCCCTAGGGACAGGGAAAACTGAAGCTTTCTTT
-	TRBV21-1	TRBJ1-5	-	13	CAKGGSSNQPQHF	TGTGCCAAGGGGGGGAGTAGCAATCAGCCCCAGCATTTT
TRBD2	TRBV12-3/TRBV12-4	TRBJ2-5	few	17	CASRVGLAVDIQETQYF	TGTGCCAGCAGGGTGGGACTAGCGGTGGATATACAAGAGACCCAGTACTTC
TRBD1	TRBV7-8	TRBJ1-4	many	14	CASSFGTDNEKLFF	TGTGCCAGCAGCTTCGGGACAGATAATGAAAAACTGTTTTTT
-	TRBV20-1	TRBJ2-1	-	15	CSARDTYLAYNEQFF	TGCAGTGCTAGAGATACCTATCTAGCCTACAATGAGCAGTTCTTC
TRBD2	TRBV5-4	TRBJ2-1	-	16	CASTTSGESSYNEQFF	TGTGCCAGCACCACTAGCGGAGAGAGCTCCTACAATGAGCAGTTCTTC
TRBD1	TRBV7-2	TRBJ2-1	-	15	CVSSLTGTGGNEQFF	TGTGTCAGCAGCTTAACCGGGACAGGGGGCAATGAGCAGTTCTTC
-	TRBV27	TRBJ1-1	-	13	CAVMGVSNTEAFF	TGTGCCGTCATGGGGGTTTCAAACACTGAAGCTTTCTTT
-	TRBV27	TRBJ2-3	once	14	CASRTGGRADTQYF	TGTGCCAGCAGGACAGGCGGGAGAGCAGATACGCAGTATTTT
-	TRBV4-2	TRBJ2-5	-	14	CAASPGGEEETQYF	TGTGCCGCGAGCCCTGGCGGGGAGGAAGAGACCCAGTACTTC
-	TRBV27	TRBJ2-5	-	16	CASRPSGTFSRGTQYF	TGTGCCAGCAGACCATCCGGGACATTCAGTAGGGGGACCCAGTACTTC
-	TRBV11-2	TRBJ2-5	-	15	CASSSQDWRSGTQYF	TGTGCCAGCAGCTCCCAGGACTGGCGGTCCGGGACCCAGTACTTC
-	TRBV5-1	TRBJ1-5	-	17	CASSPGLGNPSNQPQHF	TGCGCCAGCAGCCCGGGACTCGGAAACCCCAGCAATCAGCCCCAGCATTTT
TRBD2	TRBV9	TRBJ2-3	-	17	CASSAKIGTTFTDTQYF	TGTGCCAGCAGCGCAAAAATCGGGACTACCTTCACAGATACGCAGTATTTT
TRBD1	TRBV20-1	TRBJ2-5	-	15	CSANRGQGNSETQYF	TGCAGTGCTAATAGGGGACAGGGGAATTCGGAGACCCAGTACTTC
-	TRBV21-1	TRBJ2-7	-	17	CASSKAYVGTDPYEQYF	TGTGCCAGCAGCAAAGCGTATGTAGGGACAGACCCCTACGAGCAGTACTTC
-	TRBV2	TRBJ2-1	many	15	CASRGLSSSYNEQFF	TGTGCCAGCAGGGGACTCTCCAGCTCCTACAATGAGCAGTTCTTC
-	TRBV11-2	TRBJ2-1	few	13	CASSYRYDNEQFF	TGTGCCAGCAGCTATCGGTATGACAATGAGCAGTTCTTC
-	TRBV6-1	TRBJ1-4	-	14	CASSEALPGTQLFF	TGTGCCAGCAGTGAAGCGCTGCCGGGGACGCAACTGTTTTTT
-	TRBV6-1	TRBJ1-4	-	15	CTSSEGALNGEKLFF	TGTACCAGCAGTGAAGGAGCCCTCAACGGGGAAAAACTGTTTTTT
-	TRBV5-1	TRBJ2-5	-	17	CASSLSGTTRGQETQYF	TGCGCCAGCAGCTTGAGTGGGACAACGAGGGGGCAAGAGACCCAGTACTTC
-	TRBV7-3	TRBJ2-3	few	15	CASSLRGLSSQKQYF	TGTGCCAGCAGCTTAAGGGGGCTATCCTCCCAAAAGCAGTATTTT
TRBD1	TRBV11-1	TRBJ2-5	-	15	CASRSGQGRYNEQYF	TGTGCCAGCAGATCTGGACAGGGAAGGTACAATGAGCAGTACTTC
TRBD1	TRBV7-2	TRBJ2-1	-	15	CAGSLDREVLDEQFF	TGTGCCGGCAGCTTGGACAGGGAGGTTCTAGATGAGCAGTTCTTC
-	TRBV19	TRBJ1-1	-	13	CASSLERCTEACF	TGTGCCAGTAGTCTCGAGAGATGCACTGAAGCTTGCTTT
-	TRBV20-1	TRBJ1-2	few	16	CSARSTRGRPNWGYTF	TGCAGTGCTAGATCTACCCGGGGGCGGCCTAACTGGGGCTACACCTTC
TRBD2	TRBV28	TRBJ2-1	-	15	CASSILTSGYNEQFF	TGTGCCAGCAGTATCCTGACTAGCGGATACAATGAGCAGTTCTTC
TRBD2	TRBV6-2/TRBV6-3	TRBJ2-5	-	13	CASEWLAGREQYF	TGTGCCAGCGAATGGCTAGCGGGACGTGAGCAGTACTTC
-	TRBV28	TRBJ2-1	-	14	CASSLGSLIDEQFF	TGTGCCAGCAGTTTAGGTTCCCTAATAGATGAGCAGTTCTTC
-	TRBV20-1	TRBJ2-2	-	13	CSARVTGAGELFF	TGCAGTGCTAGAGTAACGGGAGCCGGGGAGCTGTTTTTT
-	TRBV2	TRBJ1-1	-	16	CASSDDQIQGNTEAFF	TGTGCCAGCAGTGACGATCAAATACAGGGGAACACTGAAGCTTTCTTT
-	TRBV4-1	TRBJ1-6	many	14	CASGGEGSGSPLHF	TGCGCCAGCGGGGGCGAGGGGTCAGGTTCACCCCTCCACTTT
-	TRBV28	TRBJ2-5	-	17	CASSRISRAGSRETQYF	TGTGCCAGCAGCCGTATATCTCGGGCAGGGAGTCGAGAGACCCAGTACTTC
-	TRBV5-4	TRBJ2-1	-	15	CASSLRAEGLNEQFF	TGTGCCAGCAGCCTCCGTGCGGAGGGCCTTAATGAGCAGTTCTTC
-	TRBV10-3	TRBJ2-3	-	14	CAIRAGANTDTQYF	TGTGCCATCAGGGCGGGGGCGAACACAGATACGCAGTATTTT
-	TRBV20-1	TRBJ2-5	-	11	CSARSRETQYF	TGCAGTGCTAGGTCTCGAGAGACCCAGTACTTC
-	TRBV25-1	TRBJ1-6	-	12	CASSDYASPLHF	TGTGCCAGCAGTGACTATGCTTCACCCCTCCACTTT
TRBD1	TRBV20-1	TRBJ2-1	-	14	CSARTWDSNNEQFF	TGCAGTGCTAGAACCTGGGACAGTAACAATGAGCAGTTCTTC
-	TRBV4-1	TRBJ1-2	few	14	CASSQEGRPSGYTF	TGCGCCAGCAGCCAAGAGGGACGGCCGAGTGGCTACACCTTC